This T cell receptor (beta chain) was documented in a study of blood T cell repertoires in COVID-19. V gave up 4 bases and J gave up 7 bases, with 11 bases separating them. The CDR3 length is 13 residues. Germline loops: CDR1 MNHEY, CDR2 SVGAGI. This table comes from immunoSEQ multiplex PCR, and its TCRdb copy is limited to in-frame clones, with some not included. The repertoire has 300,000 to 450,000 clones, more than 65% of them found once; the top ten carry 1.1%. The receptor was derived from a human donor with acute or convalescent COVID-19. The donor label of this sample is uncertain. The chain carries TRBV6-5 and TRBJ2-1, with D perhaps matching TRBD2 (5 bases). The source material was peripheral blood. The CDR3 DNA reads TGTGCCAGCAGTTCGTTCAGAGGGAATGAGCAGTTCTTC. Its protein is CASSSFRGNEQFF.